This T cell receptor (beta chain) was profiled in a study of shared clonotypes between healthy human individuals. Measured with immunoSEQ multiplex PCR; TCRdb has only the in-frame clones, and not every one. Of more than 450,000 clones detected, about four fifths appear once; the ten largest clones hold approximately 13%. This receptor was taken from a woman aged 40-49 years in good health. Some clones in this sample may be carry-over from other donors' samples. The sample consisted of PBMCs.

The CDR3 DNA follows: TGTGCCAGCAGGAAAGCGGGAAGGGCCACCTACGAGCAGTACTTC. This encodes CASRKAGRATYEQYF. This chain joins TRBV2 and TRBJ2-7; 7 bases agree with TRBD2. From germline, CDR1 is SNHLY and CDR2 FYNNEI. The CDR3 sequence is 15 residues long. Losses at the gene ends were 6 bases for V and 2 bases for J; bases not matched to a gene: 10.